One and the same sample provided the 5 T cell receptor beta chains below, sequenced in a study of STAT5B mutations in CD4+ large granular lymphocyte leukemia. Only in-frame clones appear in the TCRdb table, and some are missing; sequencing was by immunoSEQ multiplex PCR. The data show about 31,000 clones, with less than 90% seen just once and around 0.41% held by the top ten. What was sequenced was CD4+ T cells from blood buffy coats. The receptors here all came from a human donor in good health.

V and J are TRBV5-1 and TRBJ1-1, with 7 bases lining up with TRBD1. Germline CDR1 reads SGHRS; CDR2 reads YFSETQ. V gave up 0 bases and J gave up 4 bases; unmatched junction bases: 6. The length of the CDR3 is 15 residues. CDR3 in DNA: TGCGCCAGCAGCTTGGGACAGGGAGGGGGCACTGAAGCTTTCTTT. Its protein is CASSLGQGGGTEAFF.

V usage is TRBV5-6 and J usage is TRBJ2-3; 7 bases agree with TRBD1. The V segment lost 3 bases and the J segment 7 bases; nucleotides outside the gene matches: 8. Germline V lookup: CDR1 SGHDT, CDR2 YYEEEE. This CDR3 has 14 amino acids. CDR3 residues: CASSYPTGLNTQYF. The DNA of the CDR3 is TGTGCCAGCAGCTACCCGACAGGGCTGAATACGCAGTATTTT.

The J gene is TRBJ2-1, the V gene TRBV5-4, with 11 nucleotides matching TRBD2. This CDR3 is 16 amino acids long. J was trimmed by 4 bases and V by 3 bases; bases with no gene match: 6. From germline, CDR1 is SGHNT and CDR2 YYREEE (reference sequence). CDR3 residues: CASSSGTSGSYNEQFF. In DNA form, the CDR3 reads TGTGCCAGCAGCTCCGGGACTAGCGGCTCTTACAATGAGCAGTTCTTC.

The rearrangement joins TRBV11-3 to TRBJ1-5; the D gene is possibly TRBD1 (5 bases). Looked up from germline, CDR1 is SGHNT and CDR2 is YENEEA. This CDR3 is 17 amino acids long. V lost 0 bases to trimming and J lost 0 bases, with 12 bases between them. CDR3 in amino acids: CASSLDPWGPSNQPQHF. CDR3 DNA: TGTGCCAGCAGCTTAGATCCGTGGGGACCTAGCAATCAGCCCCAGCATTTT.

The chain combines TRBV7-8 with TRBJ2-3; 10 bases agree with TRBD2. The CDR3 is 21 residues long. Unmatched junction bases numbered 23, after V lost 1 base and J lost 7 bases. Germline CDR1 reads SGHVS; CDR2 reads FQNEAQ. This CDR3 is CASSLDFGSGRARVGGHTQYF. DNA of the CDR3: TGTGCCAGCAGCTTAGATTTTGGGAGCGGGAGGGCAAGGGTGGGGGGCCATACGCAGTATTTT. The variable domain in full, with the rest retrieved from reference TRBV7-8 and TRBJ2-3, is GAGVSQSPRYKVAKRGQDVALRCDPISGHVSLFWYQQALGQGPEFLTYFQNEAQLDKSGLPSDRFFAERPEGSVSTLKIQRTQQEDSAVYLCASSLDFGSGRARVGGHTQYFGPGTRLTVL.